These 18 T cell receptor beta chains were all obtained from the same sample, sequenced in a study of blood T cell repertoires in COVID-19. This table comes from immunoSEQ multiplex PCR, and its TCRdb copy is limited to in-frame clones, with some not included. Here the sample spans around 380,000 clones, 81% being singletons. Sample: peripheral blood. All receptors come from a human donor with acute or convalescent COVID-19. The donor label of this sample is uncertain.

This clone was seen only once. V and J are TRBV3-1 (or the pseudogene TRBV3-2) and TRBJ1-2, with D possibly matching TRBD1 (5 bases). Trimming pared 0 bases from V and 2 bases from J, leaving 10 bases between. In germline, CDR1 is LGHDT, CDR2 YNNKEL (reference sequence). The length of the CDR3 is 15 residues. The CDR3 loop reads CASSQEGGNNYGYTF. DNA for the CDR3: TGTGCCAGCAGCCAAGAGGGGGGGAACAACTATGGCTACACCTTC.

The chain joins TRBV30 to TRBJ1-5, with 9 bases fitting TRBD1. This CDR3 has 15 residues. J was trimmed by 2 bases and V by 2 bases; bases with no gene match: 4. Germline CDR1 and CDR2: GTSNPN and SVGIG (reference sequence). The CDR3 DNA reads as TGTGCCTGGAGTCACAGGGGGCGAGGCAATCAGCCCCAGCATTTT. Translation: CAWSHRGRGNQPQHF.

The V call is TRBV11-2, the J call TRBJ2-5; a possible D gene is TRBD2 (6 bases). Trimming left V 5 bases short and J 7 bases short, with 20 bases between. The germline V gene encodes CDR1 SGHAT and CDR2 FQNNGV. The CDR3 is 15 residues long. CDR3 protein: CASSPRGAQGGTQYF. In DNA, the CDR3 is TGTGCCAGCAGCCCAAGAGGGGCGCAGGGAGGGACCCAGTACTTC.

The V and J genes are TRBV20-1 and TRBJ1-4; D gene uncertain. Germline V gene lookup returns CDR1 DFQATT and CDR2 SNEGSKA (reference sequence). Trimming left V 3 bases short and J 6 bases short, with 5 bases between. This CDR3 is 11 amino acids long. The CDR3 bases are TGCAGTGCTAGGCGGGATGAAAAACTGTTTTTT. The encoded protein is CSARRDEKLFF.

CDR3 coding DNA: TGCAGCGTTGAGTTTGGACAGGCAAGCTCCTACGAGCAGTACTTC. Translating it yields CSVEFGQASSYEQYF. The genes are TRBV29-1 and TRBJ2-7; 7 positions agree with TRBD1. Germline V gene lookup returns CDR1 SQVTM and CDR2 ANQGSEA. This CDR3 has 15 amino acids. J lost 0 bases, V lost 3 bases, and 8 bases had no gene match.

V is TRBV18 and J is TRBJ2-7; 7 bases are shared with TRBD1. The trim removed 6 bases at V and 0 bases at J, leaving 8 bases unmatched. The CDR3 spans 15 residues. From germline, CDR1 is KGHSH and CDR2 LQKENI. The CDR3 DNA reads TGTGCCAGCTCGCCAGGGACAGATGACTCCTACGAGCAGTACTTC. Translating gives CASSPGTDDSYEQYF.

This rearrangement joins TRBV6-5 to TRBJ1-4; TRBD1 agrees at 9 bases. The CDR3 is 15 residues long. V was clipped by 8 bases and J by 4 bases; unmatched bases: 8. CDR1 and CDR2 from the germline V gene are MNHEY and SVGAGI. The CDR3 protein is CASASDRGNNEKLFF. The CDR3 coding sequence is TGTGCCAGCGCATCGGACAGGGGTAATAATGAAAAACTGTTTTTT.

This chain connects TRBV9 to TRBJ2-3; maybe TRBD1 (6 bases). V was pared by 1 base and J by 1 base, with 10 bases between. Germline-derived CDR1 and CDR2 are SGDLS and YYNGEE. There are 15 residues in the CDR3. The CDR3 spells CASSVYREGTDTQYF. The CDR3 nucleotides read TGTGCCAGCAGCGTATACAGGGAAGGCACAGATACGCAGTATTTT.

The V gene is TRBV6-5, the J gene TRBJ1-3; the match to TRBD1 covers 9 bases. This CDR3 comprises 16 residues. Per the germline V gene, CDR1 is MNHEY and CDR2 is SVGAGI. Unmatched junction bases numbered 5, after V lost 4 bases and J lost 1 base. The CDR3 here is CASSSDRGSSGNTIYF. CDR3 sequence (DNA): TGTGCCAGCAGTTCAGACAGGGGGAGTTCTGGAAACACCATATATTTT.

J is TRBJ2-7 and V is TRBV6-5; D gene ambiguous. The V and J ends lost 4 bases and 2 bases respectively, with 12 bases between them. The CDR3 contains 14 residues. CDR1 is MNHEY and CDR2 is SVGAGI in the germline V gene. Here the CDR3 DNA reads TGTGCCAGCAGTTTCCAGGAAACCCCCTACGAGCAGTACTTC. Its translation is CASSFQETPYEQYF.

The gene calls are TRBV10-1 and TRBJ1-3, with a possible D match to TRBD1 (5 bases). Germline loops: CDR1 WNHNN, CDR2 SYGVQD (reference sequence). There are 14 residues in the CDR3. The V and J ends lost 4 bases and 0 bases respectively, with 7 bases between them. The CDR3 nucleotides read TGCGCCAGCAGTGGACAGACCTCTGGAAACACCATATATTTT. It translates to CASSGQTSGNTIYF.

This clone was detected many times. Different DNA sequences within this sample yield the same CDR3. The rearrangement joins TRBV3-1 (or the pseudogene TRBV3-2) to TRBJ1-2, with D unclear. CDR3 size: 12 residues. Trimming took off 1 base at V and 4 bases at J, with 4 bases between the two ends. Germline lookup yields CDR1 LGHDT and CDR2 YNNKEL (reference sequence). CDR3 nucleotides: TGTGCCAGCAGCCAAGGGGCCTATGGCTACACCTTC. Protein: CASSQGAYGYTF.

Regarding this clone: Other DNA variants within this sample encode the same CDR3. The chain joins TRBV5-8 to TRBJ2-7; possibly TRBD2 for D (6 bases). The CDR3 extends over 14 amino acids. V was pared by 0 bases and J by 2 bases, with 9 bases between. From germline, CDR1 is SGHTS and CDR2 YDEGEE. The CDR3 sequence is CASSLAGGPYEQYF. The CDR3 DNA reads as TGTGCCAGCAGCTTGGCCGGGGGTCCCTACGAGCAGTACTTC. Full variable domain (missing parts from reference TRBV5-8 and TRBJ2-7): EAGVTQSPTHLIKTRGQQATLRCSPISGHTSVYWYQQALGLGLQFLLWYDEGEERNRGNFPPRFSGRQFPNYSSELNVNALELEDSALYLCASSLAGGPYEQYFGPGTRLTVT.

The chain uses TRBV19 and TRBJ1-5, with 7 bases identical to TRBD1. CDR1 is LNHDA and CDR2 is SQIVND in the germline V gene (reference sequence). The J segment lost 3 bases and the V segment lost 6 bases, leaving 5 bases of the junction unmatched. This CDR3 has 14 residues. The CDR3 bases are TGTGCCAGTAGCGGCGGGACAGTCAATCAGCCCCAGCATTTT. Translation: CASSGGTVNQPQHF. Full variable domain (missing parts from reference TRBV19 and TRBJ1-5): DGGITQSPKYLFRKEGQNVTLSCEQNLNHDAMYWYRQDPGQGLRLIYYSQIVNDFQKGDIAEGYSVSREKKESFPLTVTSAQKNPTAFYLCASSGGTVNQPQHFGDGTRLSIL.

This chain connects TRBV28 to TRBJ1-5; D remains unclear. The V end lost 0 bases, the J end lost 3 bases, and 9 bases lay between the germline ends. The CDR3 sequence is 15 residues long. CDR1 is MDHEN and CDR2 is SYDVKM in the germline V gene. This CDR3 is CASSLWGSNNQPQHF. The CDR3 region has the DNA TGTGCCAGCAGTTTATGGGGCAGTAACAATCAGCCCCAGCATTTT.

The chain is built from TRBV7-8 and TRBJ2-3, with 9 bases fitting TRBD2. Germline CDR1 and CDR2: SGHVS and FQNEAQ. There are 16 residues in the CDR3. Trimming at V came to 3 bases and at J to 3 bases, leaving 7 bases not matched to a gene. The CDR3 reads CASSFYAGGPTDTQYF. The CDR3 nucleotides read TGTGCCAGCAGCTTCTATGCGGGAGGGCCGACAGATACGCAGTATTTT. The full variable domain, its missing parts supplied by reference TRBV7-8 and TRBJ2-3, is GAGVSQSPRYKVAKRGQDVALRCDPISGHVSLFWYQQALGQGPEFLTYFQNEAQLDKSGLPSDRFFAERPEGSVSTLKIQRTQQEDSAVYLCASSFYAGGPTDTQYFGPGTRLTVL.

As concerns this clone: A much larger clone differs from this one at a single base, so this may be a read error. V and J are TRBV12-3 or TRBV12-4 and TRBJ1-2; TRBD1 aligns across 9 bases. The junction had 2 bases not matched to a gene; V was cut back by 5 bases and J by 4 bases. This CDR3 is built from 13 residues. The CDR3 region has the DNA TGTGCCAGCAGTGGGACAGGGTCCTATGGCTACACCTTC. Translated, it gives CASSGTGSYGYTF.

This clone came up once. This sequence joins TRBV11-1 and TRBJ1-1; the match to TRBD1 covers 9 bases. CDR1 and CDR2 from the germline V gene are SGHAT and FQDESV (reference sequence). V shed 5 bases and J 4 bases; nucleotides not matched to a gene: 8. The CDR3 spans 15 residues. CDR3 nucleotide sequence: TGTGCCAGCAGCGCTACCACAGGGGGCGTCACTGAAGCTTTCTTT. It yields the protein CASSATTGGVTEAFF.